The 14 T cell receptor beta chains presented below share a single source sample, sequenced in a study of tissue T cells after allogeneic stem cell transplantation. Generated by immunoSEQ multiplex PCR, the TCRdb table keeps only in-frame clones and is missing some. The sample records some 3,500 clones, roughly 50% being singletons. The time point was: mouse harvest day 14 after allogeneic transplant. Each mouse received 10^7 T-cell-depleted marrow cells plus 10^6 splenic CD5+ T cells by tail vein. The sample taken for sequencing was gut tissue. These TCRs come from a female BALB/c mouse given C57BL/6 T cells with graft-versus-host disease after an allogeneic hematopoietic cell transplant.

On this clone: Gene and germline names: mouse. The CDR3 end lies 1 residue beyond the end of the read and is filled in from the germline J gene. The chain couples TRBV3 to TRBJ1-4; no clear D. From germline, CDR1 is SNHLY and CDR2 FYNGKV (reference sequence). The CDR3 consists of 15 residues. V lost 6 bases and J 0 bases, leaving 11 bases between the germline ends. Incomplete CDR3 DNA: TGTGCCAGCAGGCAGACGGCCTTTTCCAACGAAAGATTATTT. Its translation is CASRQTAFSNERLF. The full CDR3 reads CASRQTAFSNERLFF.

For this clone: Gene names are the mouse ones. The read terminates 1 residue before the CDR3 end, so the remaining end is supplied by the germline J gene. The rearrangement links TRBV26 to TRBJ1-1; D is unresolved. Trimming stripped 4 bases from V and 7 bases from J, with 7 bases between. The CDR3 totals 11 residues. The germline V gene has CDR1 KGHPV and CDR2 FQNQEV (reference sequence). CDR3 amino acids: CASSPYIEVFF. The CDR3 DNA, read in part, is TGTGCCAGCAGTCCTTACATAGAAGTCTTC.

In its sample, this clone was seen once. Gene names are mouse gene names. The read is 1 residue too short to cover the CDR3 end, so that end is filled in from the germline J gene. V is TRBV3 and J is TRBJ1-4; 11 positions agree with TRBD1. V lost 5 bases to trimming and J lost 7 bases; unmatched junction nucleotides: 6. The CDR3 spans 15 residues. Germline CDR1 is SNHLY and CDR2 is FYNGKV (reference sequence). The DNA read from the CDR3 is TGTGCCAGCAGCCTTCGGACAGGGGGCGGCGAAAGATTATTT. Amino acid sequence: CASSLRTGGGERLF. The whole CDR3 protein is CASSLRTGGGERLFF.

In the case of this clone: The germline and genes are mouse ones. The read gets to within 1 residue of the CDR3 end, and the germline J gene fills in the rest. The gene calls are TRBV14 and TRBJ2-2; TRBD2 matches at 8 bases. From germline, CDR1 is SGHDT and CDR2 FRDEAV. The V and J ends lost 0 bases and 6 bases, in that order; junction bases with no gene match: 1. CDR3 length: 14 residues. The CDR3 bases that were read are TGTGCCAGCAGTTTCTGGACTGGGCCCGGGCAGCTCTAC. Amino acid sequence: CASSFWTGPGQLY. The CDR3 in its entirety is CASSFWTGPGQLYF. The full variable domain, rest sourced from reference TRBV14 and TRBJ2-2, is EAGVTQSPRYAVLQEGQAVSFWCDPISGHDTLYWYQQPRDQGPQLLVYFRDEAVIDNSQLPSDRFSAVRPKGTNSTLKIQSAKQGDTATYLCASSFWTGPGQLYFGEGSKLTVL.

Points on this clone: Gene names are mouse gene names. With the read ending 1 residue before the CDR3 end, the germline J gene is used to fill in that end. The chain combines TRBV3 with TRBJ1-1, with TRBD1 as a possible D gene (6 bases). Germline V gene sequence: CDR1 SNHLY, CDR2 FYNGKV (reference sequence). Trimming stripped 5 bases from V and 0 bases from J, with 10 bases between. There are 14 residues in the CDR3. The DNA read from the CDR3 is TGTGCCAGCAGCCCGGGACATTCAAACACAGAAGTCTTC. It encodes CASSPGHSNTEVF. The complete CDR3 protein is CASSPGHSNTEVFF.

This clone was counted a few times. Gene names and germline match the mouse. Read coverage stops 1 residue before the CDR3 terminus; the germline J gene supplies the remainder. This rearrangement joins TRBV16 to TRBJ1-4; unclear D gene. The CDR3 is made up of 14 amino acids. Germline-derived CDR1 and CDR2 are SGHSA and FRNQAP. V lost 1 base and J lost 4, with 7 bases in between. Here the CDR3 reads CASSLVRVNERLFF. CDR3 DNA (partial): TGTGCAAGCAGCTTAGTCCGGGTCAACGAAAGATTATTT.

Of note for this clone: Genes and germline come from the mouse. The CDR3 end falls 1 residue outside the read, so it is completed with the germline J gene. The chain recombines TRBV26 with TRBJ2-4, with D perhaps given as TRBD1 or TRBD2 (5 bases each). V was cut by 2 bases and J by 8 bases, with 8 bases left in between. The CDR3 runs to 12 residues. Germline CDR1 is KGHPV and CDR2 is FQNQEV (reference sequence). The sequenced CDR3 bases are TGTGCCAGCAGTCTGGGGGGAGGCACCTTGTAC. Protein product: CASSLGGGTLY. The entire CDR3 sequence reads CASSLGGGTLYF.

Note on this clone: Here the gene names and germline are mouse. The CDR3 bases that were read are TGTGCCAGCAGCTTTAACCAAGACACCCAGTAC. The encoded protein is CASSFNQDTQY. The whole CDR3 region reads CASSFNQDTQYF. The chain has TRBV3 and TRBJ2-5; D remains ambiguous. The read terminates 1 residue ahead of where the CDR3 ends, so the germline J gene completes it. V lost 3 bases and J lost 0, with 1 base in between. From germline, CDR1 is SNHLY and CDR2 FYNGKV (reference sequence). This CDR3 spans 12 amino acids.

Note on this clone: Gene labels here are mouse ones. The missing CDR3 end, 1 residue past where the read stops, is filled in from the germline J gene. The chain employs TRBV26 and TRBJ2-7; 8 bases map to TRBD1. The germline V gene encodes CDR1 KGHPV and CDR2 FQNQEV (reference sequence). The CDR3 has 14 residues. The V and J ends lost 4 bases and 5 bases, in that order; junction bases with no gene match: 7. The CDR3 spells CASSPRGRDNEQYF. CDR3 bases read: TGTGCCAGCAGTCCCAGGGGGCGGGATAATGAACAGTAC.

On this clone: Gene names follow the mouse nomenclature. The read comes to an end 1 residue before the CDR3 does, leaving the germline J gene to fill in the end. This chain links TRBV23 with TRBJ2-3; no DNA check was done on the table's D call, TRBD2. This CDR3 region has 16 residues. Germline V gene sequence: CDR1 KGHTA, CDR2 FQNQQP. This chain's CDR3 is CSSSQSTGGIAETLYF. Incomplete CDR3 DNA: TGCTCCAGCAGTCAATCCACTGGGGGGATTGCAGAAACGCTGTAT.

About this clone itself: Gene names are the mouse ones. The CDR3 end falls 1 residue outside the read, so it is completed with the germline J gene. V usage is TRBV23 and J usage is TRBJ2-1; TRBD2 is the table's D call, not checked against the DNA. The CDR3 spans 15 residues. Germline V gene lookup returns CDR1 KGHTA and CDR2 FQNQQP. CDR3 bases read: TGCTCCAGCAGTCAAAGGGACTGGGGGGTTGCTGAGCAGTTC. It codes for CSSSQRDWGVAEQF. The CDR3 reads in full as CSSSQRDWGVAEQFF.

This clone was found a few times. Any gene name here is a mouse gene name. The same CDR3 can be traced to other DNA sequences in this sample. CDR3 bases read: TGTGCCAGCAGTCTGGGGGGGCTAGCAGAAACGCTGTAT. Residues: CASSLGGLAETLY. The CDR3 as a whole reads CASSLGGLAETLYF. This chain uses TRBV26 with TRBJ2-3; a possible D gene is TRBD2 (7 bases). The observed sequence ends 1 residue before the CDR3 terminus, with the missing tail filled in from the germline J gene. The CDR3 runs to 14 residues. Germline CDR1 KGHPV, CDR2 FQNQEV (reference sequence). Trimming left V 2 bases short and J 3 bases short, with 9 bases between.

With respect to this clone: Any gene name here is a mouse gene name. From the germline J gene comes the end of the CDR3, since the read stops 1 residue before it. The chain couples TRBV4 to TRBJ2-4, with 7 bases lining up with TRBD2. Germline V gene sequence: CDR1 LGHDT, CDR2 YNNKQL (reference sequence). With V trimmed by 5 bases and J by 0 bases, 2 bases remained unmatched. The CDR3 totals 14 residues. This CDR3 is CASSRLGSQNTLYF. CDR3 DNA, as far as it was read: TGTGCCAGCAGCAGACTGGGTAGTCAAAACACCTTGTAC. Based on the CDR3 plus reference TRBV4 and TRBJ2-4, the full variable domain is ETAVFQTPNYHVTQVGNEVSFNCKQTLGHDTMYWYKQDSKKLLKIMFSYNNKQLIVNETVPRRFSPQSSDKAHLNLRIKSVEPEDSAVYLCASSRLGSQNTLYFGAGTRLSVL.

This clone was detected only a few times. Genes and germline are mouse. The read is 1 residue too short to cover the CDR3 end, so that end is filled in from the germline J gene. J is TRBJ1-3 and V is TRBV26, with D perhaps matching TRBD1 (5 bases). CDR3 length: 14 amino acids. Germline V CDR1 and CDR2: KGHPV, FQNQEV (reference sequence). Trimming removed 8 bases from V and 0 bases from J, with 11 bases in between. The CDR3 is CASRRDHSGNTLYF. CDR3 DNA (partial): TGTGCCAGCCGCCGGGACCATTCTGGAAATACGCTCTAT.